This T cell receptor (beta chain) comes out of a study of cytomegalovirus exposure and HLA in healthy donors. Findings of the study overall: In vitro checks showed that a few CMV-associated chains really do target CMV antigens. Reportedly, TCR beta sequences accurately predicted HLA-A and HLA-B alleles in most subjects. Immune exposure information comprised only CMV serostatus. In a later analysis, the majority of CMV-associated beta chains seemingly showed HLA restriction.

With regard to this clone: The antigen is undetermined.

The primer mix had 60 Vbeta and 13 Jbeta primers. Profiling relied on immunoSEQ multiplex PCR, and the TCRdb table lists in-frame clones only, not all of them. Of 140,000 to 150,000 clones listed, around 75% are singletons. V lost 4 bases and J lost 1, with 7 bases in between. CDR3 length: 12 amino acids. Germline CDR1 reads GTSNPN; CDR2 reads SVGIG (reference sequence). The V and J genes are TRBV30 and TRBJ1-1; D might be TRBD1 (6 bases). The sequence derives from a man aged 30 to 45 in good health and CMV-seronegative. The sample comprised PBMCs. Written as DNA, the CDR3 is TGTGCCTGGAAAGGGGGGAACACTGAAGCTTTCTTT. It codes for CAWKGGNTEAFF.